This paragraph covers one T cell receptor (beta chain) sequence. Its antigen target is currently unknown. No quality values exist for individual bases; no much larger clone is one base distant. This specimen belongs to a study of cytomegalovirus exposure and HLA in healthy donors (dated by TCRdb to 2016 to 2017). Turning to the overall study: An earlier analysis of approximately 640 of the donors reported more than 250 Gb of sequence data and around 110 million unique TCR beta sequences from approximately 180 million T cells. Rather than drawing on any new phenotypic data, the later analysis identified candidate immune exposures from TCR beta sequences and the way those sequences occurred across donors. Along with the approximately 700-subject first cohort, a separate validation cohort of over a hundred different subjects was used. All discovery cohort repertoires had been generated using a single sequencing platform. Alongside the repertoire data, information on donor age, sex, ethnicity and CMV serostatus was compiled. A later analysis re-examined previously published TCR beta repertoires from hundreds of donors and added high-resolution HLA genotyping to investigate patterns of TCR occurrence. An earlier analysis of several hundred of the donors applied high-throughput TCR beta sequencing to assess whether each TCR beta V gene segment acted as functional or pseudogenic. Five DR-DQ haplotypes were treated as single units for association and clustering because of strong linkage in the cohort. The T cell repertoires of around 730 subjects were profiled by immunosequencing and related to cytomegalovirus serostatus. The study aimed to test whether cataloging public T cell receptors could reveal signatures of past pathogen exposure. High-throughput TCR immunosequencing, statistical association of individual TCRs with disease status, and machine learning were combined to predict cytomegalovirus infection status. Class I and class II HLA loci were covered by the typing at four-digit resolution. Among about 400 genotyped donors of the cohort, an average of about 220,000 unique TCR beta nucleotide sequences was sequenced per donor, of which about 19% were non-productive. An early release that covered 640 HLA-typed donors contained approximately 290 gigabases of sequencing data and 80 million or so unique TCR sequences. A later genetic analysis took genome-wide SNP genotypes for about 55% of the roughly 700 donors and used that subset as a discovery cohort. Typing coverage varied by locus: about 620-630 donors for A, B, C, DRB1 and DQB1; more than 500 for DQA1; around 570 for DPA1; 450 to 480 for DPB1. Of the roughly 400 genotyped donors, 75% to 85% were placed in the genetic ancestry cluster associated with self-reported Caucasian donors.

Summary of the overall study and its limitations: Because counts were too low, some 16 rarely observed V segments, including chromosome 9 orphons, were excluded from the earlier analysis of under 650 of the donors. Linkage disequilibrium might explain the correlated functional status among segregating V segments, but an unknown experimental factor could not be ruled out. Some IMGT-functional V segments, including TRBV6-2 and TRBV6-3, could not be distinguished by the 87-base-pair reads and were therefore excluded. A later genetic analysis associated a missense DCLRE1C variant with V-gene and J-gene trimming of TCR beta chains, and an independent cohort replicated the association. According to a later analysis, most CMV-associated TCR beta chains appeared to be HLA-restricted, and the HLA associations seemed to be driven largely by CMV exposure. In a later analysis, several top co-occurrence clusters were reported to appear linked to parvovirus B19, influenza, CMV and Epstein-Barr virus. In a later analysis, the rate of TCR association differed among HLA loci, with DRB1 alleles having the most associated TCRs and HLA-C alleles having the fewest. It was suggested by the authors that the approach could potentially be generalized to other disease states and immunological phenotypes. In a later analysis, HLA-associated TCR beta chains were found to be more clonally expanded and to have lower generation probabilities than equally common non-associated chains. Assigning TCR associations to individual alleles was difficult when HLA alleles, especially DR and DQ, strongly co-occurred. The classifier was reported to diagnose cytomegalovirus status with high specificity and sensitivity in both the original and validation cohorts. While some public TCRs were present in many individuals, most TCR sequences turned up only very rarely across donors. The presence/absence analyses assumed that sequencing depth was roughly uniform across donors, and that assumption may not be true. Because HLA typing was missing for some donors at each locus, association tests included only the typed subset. In a later genetic analysis, fewer N-insertions in productive TCRs were reported among donors in an Asian-associated ancestry cluster than the approximately 710-donor mean. The cohort was sequenced for TCR beta chains only, and without alpha or paired-chain data the features that could be detected were limited. A total of 150 or so TCR beta chains were listed by the study as associated with cytomegalovirus. Broadly in line with IMGT annotations, most TCR beta V segments showed up in productive rearrangements about 90% or about 30% of the time in an earlier analysis of a few hundred of the donors. A further reported finding was that TCR beta sequences accurately predicted the HLA-A and HLA-B alleles for most subjects in the first cohort. In vitro tests confirmed that three of the cytomegalovirus-associated TCR beta chains recognize cytomegalovirus antigens. At a false discovery rate of 0.05, a later analysis linked 16,000 or so TCR beta sequences to specific HLA alleles. For the cohort, immune exposure information was limited to CMV serostatus. A cluster of highly shared sequence variants was judged likely to be a technical artifact of the sequencing pipeline.

Library preparation employed the immunoSEQ multiplex PCR assay. A mixture of 60 forward primers for TCR Vbeta segments and 13 reverse primers for TCR Jbeta segments was used in the multiplex PCR. The CDR3 region of rearranged TCR beta genes was amplified from genomic DNA with a multiplex PCR assay. Amplified TCR beta libraries were sequenced as 87-base-pair reads on the Illumina HiSeq System. The original methods were these. In a later analysis, around 80 million unique TCR beta chains were counted across the 650 to 750 repertoires, and about 10 million of these chains were shared by at least two donors. A nearest-neighbor algorithm error-corrected the raw reads and collapsed the reads into unique sequences, merging closely related sequences to remove PCR and sequencing errors. CDR3 sequences were aligned to IMGT reference sequences to assign V, D and J gene segments. Each retained sequence needed at least a six-nucleotide match to both a V gene segment and a J gene segment. Rearrangements were called productive when the CDR3 lacked stop codons and stayed in frame with V and J; all others were non-productive. Following IMGT convention, CDR3 was defined as the stretch from the second conserved V-encoded cysteine to the conserved J-encoded phenylalanine. The earlier analysis of 500 to 600 of the donors excluded sequences that lacked an unambiguous match to a single V gene segment. In an earlier analysis of approximately 590 of the donors, V segments were called functional above 56.7% productive rearrangements and were called segregating when the between-donor standard deviation exceeded 5%. A statistical classification framework was built for diagnosing cytomegalovirus status from the catalog of TCR beta chain sequences. A later analysis assigned V and J genes by comparing TCR nucleotide sequences with IMGT/GENE-DB human TR gene sequences. A later analysis assigned CDR3 sequences and most-parsimonious VDJ recombination scenarios with the TCRdist pipeline. In a later analysis, every TCR beta chain was defined by the combination of its CDR3 amino acid sequence and its V-gene family, and reads without a unique V-gene family were dropped. As a way to deal with suspected cross-contamination and a sequencing artifact, a later analysis dropped nearly 600 nucleotide sequences that were highly shared and had low generation probability. For each public chain, a later analysis derived a clonal expansion index from normalized ranks of inferred template counts within each repertoire. In a later analysis, generation probabilities were computed with a VDJ recombination model fitted to out-of-frame rearrangements, and the resulting probabilities were checked against IGoR. In a later analysis, TCR-TCR, TCR-HLA and TCR-CMV co-occurrence was scored with hypergeometric tests, and a repertoire-size bias correction was applied to TCR pairs. In a later analysis, false discovery rates were estimated by permuting HLA or CMV assignments 20 times. A later analysis grouped co-occurring TCRs with DBSCAN, adding TCRdist sequence similarity when clustering within HLA-allele-positive subsets. Repertoires with fewer than 30,000 or more than 120,000 public chains, plus five repertoires with anomalous nucleotide sharing, were excluded from co-occurrence clustering. This immuneACCESS table, as held by TCRdb, lists in-frame sequences with V and J called but not all clones. Of the missing ones, under half trace to an unresolved V gene in checked studies; the others have no known cause. The V and J calls and clone size were taken over from that table, and D and trimming were inferred from the DNA. The sample records 150,000 or so clones, roughly 84% of which are singletons. Under 0.4% of the sample rests with the top ten.

The cohort comprised hundreds of healthy bone marrow donors. At the time of sampling, every cohort member was nominally healthy, though immune exposures that went unrecorded were likely present. The donor was CMV seronegative and belonged to the group of around 400 seronegative cohort members. Each donor provided a peripheral blood sample, and peripheral blood mononuclear cells were used for TCR beta sequencing. The Qiagen DNeasy Blood Extraction Kit was used to extract genomic DNA from the blood cell samples. V and J are trimmed by 6 bases and 4 bases, and the gene matches miss 3 bases of the junction. The CDR3 sequence holds 13 residues, the cysteine and phenylalanine included. The CDR3 DNA has 39 bases and is translated from base 1. Via the germline V gene (reference sequence), CDR1 is LNHDA and CDR2 SQIVND.

Sequenced input: PBMCs. This sequence was found in a boy aged 2-15 years in good health and CMV-seronegative. This receptor chain uses TRBV19 and TRBJ2-1, with 7 bases matching TRBD1. The nucleotide sequence reads TGTGCCAGTAGCAGGGACAGTTACAATGAGCAGTTCTTC. Its coded protein is CASSRDSYNEQFF.